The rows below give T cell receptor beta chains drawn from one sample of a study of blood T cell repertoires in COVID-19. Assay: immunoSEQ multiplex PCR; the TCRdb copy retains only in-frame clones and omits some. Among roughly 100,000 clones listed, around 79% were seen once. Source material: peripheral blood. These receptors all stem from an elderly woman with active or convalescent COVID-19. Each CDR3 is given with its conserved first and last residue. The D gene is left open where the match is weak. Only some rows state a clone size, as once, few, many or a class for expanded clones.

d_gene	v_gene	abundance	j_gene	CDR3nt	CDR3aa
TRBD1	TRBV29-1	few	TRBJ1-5	TGCAGCGTGGAGACAGGGAACAGCAATCAGCCCCAGCATTTT	CSVETGNSNQPQHF
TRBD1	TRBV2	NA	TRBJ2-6	TGTGCCAGCAGTGACAGGGGGTCTGGGGCCAACGTCCTGACTTTC	CASSDRGSGANVLTF
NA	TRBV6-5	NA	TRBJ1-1	TGTGCCAGCAGCACATCGGGGGGGAACACTGAAGCTTTCTTT	CASSTSGGNTEAFF
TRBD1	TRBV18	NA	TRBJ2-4	TGTGCCAGCTCACCTAGGGACAGCCTAGCCAAAAACATTCAGTACTTC	CASSPRDSLAKNIQYF
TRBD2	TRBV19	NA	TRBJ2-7	TGTGCCAGTAGTATGTCGAGCGGGGAGTGGGACGAGCAGTACTTC	CASSMSSGEWDEQYF
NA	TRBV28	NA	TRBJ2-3	TGTGCCAGCAGTCTGGCGAGGGAGACAGATACGCAGTATTTT	CASSLARETDTQYF
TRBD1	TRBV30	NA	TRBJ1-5	TGTGCCTGGACCCGGACAGGGAGATTTCAGCCCCAGCATTTT	CAWTRTGRFQPQHF
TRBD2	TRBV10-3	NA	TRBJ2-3	TGTGCCATCAGTGGCTTGACTAGCGGGAGCACAGATACGCAGTATTTT	CAISGLTSGSTDTQYF
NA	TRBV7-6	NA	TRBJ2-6	TGTGCCAGCAGCTTGACAGCTTCTGGGGCCAACGTCCTGACTTTC	CASSLTASGANVLTF
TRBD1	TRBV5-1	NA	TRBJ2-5	TGTGCCAGCAGCTTGGATGGACAGGGTGGGAGGGAGACCCAGTACTTC	CASSLDGQGGRETQYF
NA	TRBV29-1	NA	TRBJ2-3	TGCAGCGTTGAAGCGCGGGGAACTACAGATACGCAGTATTTT	CSVEARGTTDTQYF
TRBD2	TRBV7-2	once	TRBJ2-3	TGTGCCAGCAGCTTAGGGCTGTCCCCTAGCGGAAGCACAGATACGCAGTATTTT	CASSLGLSPSGSTDTQYF
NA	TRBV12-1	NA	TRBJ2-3	TGTGCCAGCAGCTTGCTGACTAGCGGGGGAAGCACAGATACGCAGTATTTT	CASSLLTSGGSTDTQYF
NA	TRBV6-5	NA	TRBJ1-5	TGTGCCAGCTTCCAGACAGGCCGCAATCAGCCCCAGCATTTT	CASFQTGRNQPQHF
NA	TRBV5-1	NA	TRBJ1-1	TGCGCCAGCAGCTTGGCCCTGGTCGGGATGAACACTGAAGCTTTCTTT	CASSLALVGMNTEAFF
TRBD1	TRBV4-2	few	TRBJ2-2	TGTGCCAGCAGCCAACGGGACAGGGGAGCCGGGGAGCTGTTTTTT	CASSQRDRGAGELFF
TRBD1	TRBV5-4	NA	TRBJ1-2	TGTGCCAGCAGCTTGGACAGGGGTTACTATGGCTACACCTTC	CASSLDRGYYGYTF
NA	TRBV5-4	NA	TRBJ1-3	TGTGCCAGCAGTACCGACAGTCACTCTGGAAACACCATATATTTT	CASSTDSHSGNTIYF
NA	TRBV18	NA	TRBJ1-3	TGTGCCAGCTCCACTGGGCAATTTTCGGGAAACACCATATATTTT	CASSTGQFSGNTIYF
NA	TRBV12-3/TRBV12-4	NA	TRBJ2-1	TGTGCCAGCAGGACTACAGACAATGAGCAGTTCTTC	CASRTTDNEQFF
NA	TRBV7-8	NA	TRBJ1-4	TGTGCCAGCAGCTCCCGTGCAACTAATGAAAAACTGTTTTTT	CASSSRATNEKLFF
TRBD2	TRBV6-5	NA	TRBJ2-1	TGTGCCAGCAGGAGGAGGGAGGGTGAATACAATGAGCAGTTCTTC	CASRRREGEYNEQFF